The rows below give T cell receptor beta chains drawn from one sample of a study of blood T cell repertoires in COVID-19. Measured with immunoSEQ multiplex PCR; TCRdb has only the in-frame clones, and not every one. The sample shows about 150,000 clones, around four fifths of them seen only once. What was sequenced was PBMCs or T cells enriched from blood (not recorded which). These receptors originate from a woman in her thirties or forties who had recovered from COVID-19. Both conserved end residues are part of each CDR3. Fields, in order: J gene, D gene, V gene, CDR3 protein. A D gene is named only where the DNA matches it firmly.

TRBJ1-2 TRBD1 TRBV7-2 CAPTLGQAYGYTF
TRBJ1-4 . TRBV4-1 CASSQRSGSNEKLFF
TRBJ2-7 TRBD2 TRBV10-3 CAISDPGLASSYEQYF
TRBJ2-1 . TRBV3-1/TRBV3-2 CASSHGDNEQFF
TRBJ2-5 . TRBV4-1 CASSQGGRYQETQYF
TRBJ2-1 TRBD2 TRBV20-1 CSASRPAGNNEQFF
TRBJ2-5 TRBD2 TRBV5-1 CASRTGTSLGQETQYF
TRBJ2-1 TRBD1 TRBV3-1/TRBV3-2 CASSRDRAYNEQFF
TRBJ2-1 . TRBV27 CASRLGGNEQFF
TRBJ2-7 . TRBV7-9 CASSLTTEHPYEQYF
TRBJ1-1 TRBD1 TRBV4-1 CASSPRQGEAFF
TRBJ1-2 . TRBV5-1 CASSVNGGDGYTF
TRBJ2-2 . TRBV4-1 CASSQPHTGELFF
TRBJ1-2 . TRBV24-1 CATSDLEGINYGYTF
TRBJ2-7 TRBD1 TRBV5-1 CASTPTGISYEQYF
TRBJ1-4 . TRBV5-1 CASSRTVVNLNEKLFF
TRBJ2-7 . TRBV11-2 CASSLEPAGSYEQYF
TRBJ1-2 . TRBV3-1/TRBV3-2 CASSPTGSYGYTF
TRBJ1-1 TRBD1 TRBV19 CASSIIPTGGEAFF
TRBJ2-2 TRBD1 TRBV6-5 CASTRDRLAGELFF
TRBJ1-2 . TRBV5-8 CASNYRENNYGYTF
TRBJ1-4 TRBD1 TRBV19 CASSTPPGTGNEKLFF
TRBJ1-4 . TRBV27 CASSLRRRVGEKLFF
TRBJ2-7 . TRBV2 CASSERTYYEQYF
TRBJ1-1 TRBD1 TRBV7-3 CASSSRDRGGLNTEAFF
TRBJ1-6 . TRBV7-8 CASSPYNSPLHF
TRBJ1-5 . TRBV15 CATSGGASQPQHF
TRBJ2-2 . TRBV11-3 CASSLDGVWREGGGTGELFF
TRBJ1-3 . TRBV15 CATSTTGSSGNTIYF
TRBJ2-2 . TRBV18 CASLAIGDTGELFF
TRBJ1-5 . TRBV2 CASRQIHSNQPQHF
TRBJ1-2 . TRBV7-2 CASSLHSGVGYTF
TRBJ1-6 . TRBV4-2 CASSQVGGDSYNSPLHF
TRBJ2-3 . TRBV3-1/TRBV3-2 CASSQEVAKSDRQTDTQYF
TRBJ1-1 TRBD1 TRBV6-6 CASRRDRVGTEAFF
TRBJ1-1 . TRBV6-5 CASRANGGTEAFF
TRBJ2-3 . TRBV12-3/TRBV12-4 CASSSTQNTQYF
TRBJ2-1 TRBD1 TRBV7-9 CASSQPVGTGTYNEQFF
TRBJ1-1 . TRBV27 CATSINLGGNTEAFF
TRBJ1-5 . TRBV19 CASSPSPSNQPQHF
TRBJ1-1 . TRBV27 CASSTGHGGSTEAFF
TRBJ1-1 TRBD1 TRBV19 CASSPQTGARTEAFF
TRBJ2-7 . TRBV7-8 CASSPAVRSYEQYF
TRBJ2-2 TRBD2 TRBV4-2 CASSQDRRSKAGGGSGELFF
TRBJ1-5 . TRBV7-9 CASSLEAGAQHF
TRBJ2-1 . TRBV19 CASSAHRDDEQFF
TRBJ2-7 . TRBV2 CASSAAPRDEQYF